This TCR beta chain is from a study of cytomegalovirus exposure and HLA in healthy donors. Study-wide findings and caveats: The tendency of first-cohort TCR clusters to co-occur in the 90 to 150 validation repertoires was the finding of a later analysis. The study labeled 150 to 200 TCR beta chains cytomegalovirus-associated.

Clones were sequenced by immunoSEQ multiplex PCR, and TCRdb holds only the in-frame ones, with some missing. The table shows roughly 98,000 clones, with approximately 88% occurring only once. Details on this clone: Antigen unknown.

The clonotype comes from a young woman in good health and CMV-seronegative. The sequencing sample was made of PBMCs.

In DNA form, the CDR3 reads TGTGCCAGCAGCGGTCCGACAGCATCTAACTATGGCTACACCTTC. Translated: CASSGPTASNYGYTF. This rearrangement joins TRBV9 to TRBJ1-2; tentatively, D is TRBD1 (5 bases). Per the germline V gene, CDR1 is SGDLS and CDR2 is YYNGEE. Deletions cut 3 bases from V and 0 bases from J, with 12 bases between. CDR3 length equals 15 residues.